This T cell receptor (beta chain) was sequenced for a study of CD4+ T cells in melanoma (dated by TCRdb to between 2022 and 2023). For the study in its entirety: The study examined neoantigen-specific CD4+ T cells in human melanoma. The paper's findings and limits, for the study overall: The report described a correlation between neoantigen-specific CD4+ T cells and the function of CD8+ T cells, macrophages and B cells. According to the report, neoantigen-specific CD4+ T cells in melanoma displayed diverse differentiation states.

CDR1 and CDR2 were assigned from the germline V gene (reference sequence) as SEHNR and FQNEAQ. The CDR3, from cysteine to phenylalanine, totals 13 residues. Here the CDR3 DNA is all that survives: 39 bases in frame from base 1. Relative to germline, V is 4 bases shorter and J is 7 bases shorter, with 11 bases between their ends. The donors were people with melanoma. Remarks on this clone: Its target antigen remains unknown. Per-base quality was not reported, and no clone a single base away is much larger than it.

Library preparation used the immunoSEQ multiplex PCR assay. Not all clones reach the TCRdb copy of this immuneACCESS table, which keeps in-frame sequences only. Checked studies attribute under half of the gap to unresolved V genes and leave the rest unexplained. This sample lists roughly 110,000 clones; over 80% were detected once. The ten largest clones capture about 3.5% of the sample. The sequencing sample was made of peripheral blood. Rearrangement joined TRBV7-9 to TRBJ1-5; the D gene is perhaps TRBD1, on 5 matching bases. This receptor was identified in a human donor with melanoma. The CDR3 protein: CASSSRGRQPQHF. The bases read TGTGCCAGCAGCTCCCGGGGGAGGCAGCCCCAGCATTTT.